This passage covers 15 T cell receptor beta chains from one sample sequenced in a study of human T cells and chemical hapten exposure. TCRdb reanalysed the 5' RACE reads using MiXCR and keeps one entry per CDR3 protein. The data hold about 110,000 distinct CDR3 sequences, with roughly 18% observed a single time. Before extraction, the whole blood was not fractionated, and total RNA was taken from it. These receptors came from a human donor in good health.

In this sample, this clonotype turned up a few times. V usage is TRBV29-1 and J usage is TRBJ1-1, with a tentative D call TRBD1 (5 bases). CDR1 and CDR2 (germline): SQVTM, ANQGSEA. V lost 3 bases to trimming and J lost 9 bases, with 11 bases between them. CDR3 length: 11 amino acids. The CDR3: CSVEGQGKAFF. The CDR3, as DNA: TGCAGCGTTGAGGGGCAGGGAAAAGCTTTCTTT.

The chain joins TRBV18 to TRBJ1-4; weak D call: TRBD1 (5 bases). Trimming cost V 6 bases and J 0 bases, with 14 bases left between them. The germline gives CDR1 KGHSH, CDR2 LQKENI. CDR3 length equals 16 residues. This CDR3 reads CASSVRQTATNEKLFF. CDR3 nucleotide sequence: TGTGCCAGCTCTGTCCGACAGACTGCAACTAATGAAAAACTGTTTTTT.

This clonotype was observed a few times. The V gene is TRBV12-3 or TRBV12-4, the J gene TRBJ1-5; 8 bases map to TRBD1. V lost 6 bases and J lost 14; bases outside the gene matches: 9. CDR3 length: 12 amino acids. The CDR3 nucleotides read TGTGCCAGCAGCCACGGGACAGGTCGAAAGCATTTT. Protein: CASSHGTGRKHF.

This clonotype has just a few counts. This chain joins TRBV19 and TRBJ2-1; D is perhaps TRBD2 (5 bases). The CDR3 sequence is 18 residues long. Trimming stripped 6 bases from V and 4 bases from J, with 25 bases between. Germline V gene data show CDR1 as LNHDA and CDR2 as SQIVND (reference sequence). CDR3 in DNA: TGTGCCAGTAGCCTGAAACCTCCGGGTAGCGCTGCTTACAATGAGCAGTTCTTC. Its protein is CASSLKPPGSAAYNEQFF.

The chain is built from TRBV6-2 or TRBV6-3 and TRBJ2-7; 7 bases map to TRBD1. CDR1 and CDR2 (germline): MNHEY, SVGEGT. The length of the CDR3 is 13 residues. Losses at the gene ends were 4 bases for V and 5 bases for J; bases not matched to a gene: 5. CDR3 residues: CASSSTGFNEQYF. CDR3 nucleotide sequence: TGTGCCAGCAGTTCGACAGGGTTCAACGAGCAGTACTTC.

This clonotype has more than one count but fewer than ten. The V call is TRBV10-1, the J call TRBJ1-2, with D uncertain. The CDR3 totals 13 residues. CDR1 WNHNN and CDR2 SYGVQD come from the germline V gene (reference sequence). With 2 bases removed from V and 4 bases from J, the gap between germline ends came to 8 bases. The CDR3, as DNA: TGCGCCAGCAGTGAGAGACTGGGCTATGGCTACACCTTC. Amino acids: CASSERLGYGYTF.

This clonotype showed up just a few times. The rearrangement joins TRBV9 to TRBJ1-2; D is undetermined. The germline V and J ends were trimmed by 0 bases and 8 bases, with 14 bases remaining between them. Germline-derived CDR1 and CDR2 are SGDLS and YYNGEE. The CDR3 length is 14 residues. The CDR3 region is CASSVGSEYSGYTF. DNA of the CDR3: TGTGCCAGCAGCGTAGGAAGTGAATATTCGGGCTACACCTTC.

Regarding this clonotype: The junction and the germline gene differ at one end; a read error may be behind it. V and J are TRBV12-3 or TRBV12-4 and TRBJ1-1, with TRBD1 matching over 7 bases. This CDR3 has 17 amino acids. The CDR3 loop reads CANSPGGGLGLNTEAFF. The DNA of the CDR3 is TGTGCCAACAGTCCAGGGGGGGGTCTCGGCTTGAACACTGAAGCTTTCTTT.

The rearrangement uses TRBV6-1 and TRBJ2-1; a weak D match, TRBD1 (5 bases). This CDR3 is built from 14 residues. Germline CDR1 and CDR2: MNHNS and SASEGT. Trimming pared 5 bases from V and 6 bases from J, leaving 14 bases between. This CDR3 reads CASSSLTEPNEQFF. For the CDR3, the DNA is TGTGCCAGCAGTTCTTTGACAGAGCCCAATGAGCAGTTCTTC.

Here the CDR3 DNA reads TGCAGCGTTGATACGCACAGCGCCAACTATGGCTACACCTTC. This sequence encodes CSVDTHSANYGYTF. The V and J genes are TRBV29-1 and TRBJ1-2, with D uncertain. V was cut by 3 bases and J by 2 bases, with 13 bases left in between. In germline, CDR1 is SQVTM, CDR2 ANQGSEA. The CDR3 is 14 residues long.

This clonotype came up a few times. The chain joins TRBV7-9 to TRBJ2-7; possible D gene TRBD1, 5 bases. The CDR3 runs to 11 residues. V lost 8 bases, J lost 3 bases, and 8 bases lay in between. Germline values: CDR1 SEHNR, CDR2 FQNEAQ (reference sequence). CDR3: CASGALYEQYF. CDR3 sequence (DNA): TGTGCCAGCGGGGCTCTCTACGAGCAGTACTTC.

V and J are TRBV28 and TRBJ1-2; no clear D gene. Germline-derived CDR1 and CDR2 are MDHEN and SYDVKM. Trimming pared 5 bases from V and 6 bases from J, leaving 19 bases between. There are 15 residues in the CDR3. The CDR3 sequence is CASSLLSARNNGYTF. The CDR3 coding sequence is TGTGCCAGCAGTCTCTTGTCGGCCAGAAATAATGGCTACACCTTC.

This clonotype was counted ten times or more. This chain links TRBV7-6 with TRBJ2-5; possible D gene TRBD1, 6 bases. The CDR3 has 15 amino acids. Between the trimmed V and J ends, which lost 5 bases and 1 base, there was a span of 14 bases. The germline V gene has CDR1 SGHVS and CDR2 FNYEAQ. The DNA of the CDR3 is TGTGCCAGCAGCCCGCGGACAGTTTCCCAAGAGACCCAGTACTTC. This sequence encodes CASSPRTVSQETQYF.

The genes are TRBV29-1 and TRBJ2-3; the match to TRBD2 covers 8 bases. CDR1 SQVTM and CDR2 ANQGSEA come from the germline V gene. The CDR3 is 16 residues long. With V trimmed by 6 bases and J by 0 bases, 11 bases remained unmatched. As DNA, the CDR3 is TGCAGCGTCCCACCCCCACTAGCGGCTAGCACAGATACGCAGTATTTT. Translating gives CSVPPPLAASTDTQYF.

The V gene is TRBV28, the J gene TRBJ1-4; 8 nucleotides line up with TRBD1. V dropped 6 bases and J dropped 3; count of bases not matched to a gene: 6. The CDR3 has 15 amino acids. Germline values: CDR1 MDHEN, CDR2 SYDVKM. CDR3 nucleotide sequence: TGTGCCAGCAGACCAGGGGGCTCGGCTAATGAAAAACTGTTTTTT. The encoded protein is CASRPGGSANEKLFF.